One and the same sample provided the 17 T cell receptor beta chains below, sequenced in a study of cytomegalovirus exposure and HLA in healthy donors. The PCR employed 60 Vbeta primers together with 13 Jbeta primers. This table comes from immunoSEQ multiplex PCR, and its TCRdb copy is limited to in-frame clones, with some not included. Among 150,000 or so clones listed, about four fifths were seen once. Sequencing was done on a sample of PBMCs. These receptors originate from a woman aged 18-29 years in good health and CMV-seropositive.

The rearrangement joins TRBV25-1 to TRBJ2-3; 8 bases fit TRBD1. The CDR3 has 16 amino acids. With V trimmed by 1 base and J by 5 bases, 8 bases remained unmatched. Germline assignment: CDR1 MGHDK and CDR2 SYGVNS. DNA of the CDR3: TGTGCCAGCAGTGAATCCGGACAGGGAATGGGAGATACGCAGTATTTT. Protein sequence: CASSESGQGMGDTQYF.

V and J are TRBV27 and TRBJ1-1; TRBD1 is a possible D gene (6 bases). This CDR3 region has 14 residues. Germline CDR1 MNHEY, CDR2 SMNVEV (reference sequence). V was shortened by 6 bases and J by 0 bases, with 11 bases between the two germline ends. CDR3 region: CASRWGQMNTEAFF. The CDR3 nucleotides are TGTGCCAGCAGATGGGGGCAGATGAACACTGAAGCTTTCTTT.

J is TRBJ1-2 and V is TRBV4-1; possibly TRBD1 for D (6 bases). V was pared by 6 bases and J by 8 bases, with 16 bases between. Germline CDR1 is MGHRA and CDR2 is YSYEKL. The CDR3 contains 13 residues. The chain's CDR3 is CASRDLGQYGYTF. Here the CDR3 DNA reads TGCGCCAGCAGGGACCTAGGACAGTACGGCTACACCTTC.

The table lists this clone with a count of one. V is TRBV6-5 and J is TRBJ1-5; 7 bases are shared with TRBD1. CDR1 MNHEY and CDR2 SVGAGI come from the germline V gene. J gave up 7 bases and V 2 bases, and 11 bases lay outside the gene matches. The CDR3 runs 16 residues. CDR3 amino acids: CASSYVQGPGGQPQHF. CDR3 coding DNA: TGTGCCAGCAGTTACGTCCAGGGCCCAGGGGGGCAGCCCCAGCATTTT.

This chain connects TRBV4-2 to TRBJ2-7; 11 bases match TRBD1. V lost 4 bases, J lost 7 bases, and 9 bases stayed unmatched. Germline V gives CDR1 LGHNA, CDR2 YNFKEQ. This CDR3 comprises 15 residues. The CDR3 DNA is TGTGCCAGCAGCCCATATGGACAGGGGGCATTTGAGCAGTACTTC. Residues: CASSPYGQGAFEQYF.

This clone was seen just once. The chain uses TRBV29-1 and TRBJ1-2, with D unclear. This CDR3 spans 13 amino acids. Germline loops: CDR1 SQVTM, CDR2 ANQGSEA. The V end lost 3 bases, the J end lost 4 bases, and 12 bases lay between the germline ends. CDR3 sequence (DNA): TGCAGCGTTGATGAGGCAGGAGGCTATGGCTACACCTTC. Translated: CSVDEAGGYGYTF.

The V and J genes are TRBV15 and TRBJ1-2; tentative D call: TRBD1 (5 bases). The length of the CDR3 is 14 residues. The germline V gene has CDR1 LNHNV and CDR2 YYDKDF (reference sequence). Trimming pared 2 bases from V and 1 base from J, leaving 8 bases between. CDR3 nucleotides: TGTGCCACCAGCAGACCACAGGTTAACTATGGCTACACCTTC. This translates into CATSRPQVNYGYTF. Complete variable domain (other parts from reference TRBV15 and TRBJ1-2): DAMVIQNPRYQVTQFGKPVTLSCSQTLNHNVMYWYQQKSSQAPKLLFHYYDKDFNNEADTPDNFQSRRPNTSFCFLDIRSPGLGDTAMYLCATSRPQVNYGYTFGSGTRLTVV.

This clone was counted once. The CDR3, as DNA: TGTGCCAGCAGCTTGGGACAGGGACCAAATGAAAAACTGTTTTTT. It specifies CASSLGQGPNEKLFF. The genes are TRBV5-6 and TRBJ1-4; 7 bases are shared with TRBD1. V dropped 0 bases and J dropped 5; count of bases not matched to a gene: 4. Germline V lookup: CDR1 SGHDT, CDR2 YYEEEE. The CDR3 runs 15 residues.

CDR3 in amino acids: CASSHHRDPSTDTQYF. CDR3 nucleotide sequence: TGCGCCAGCAGCCACCACAGGGACCCTAGCACAGATACGCAGTATTTT. J is TRBJ2-3 and V is TRBV4-3; a weak D match, TRBD1 (6 bases). The germline V gene has CDR1 LGHNA and CDR2 YSLEER. Trimming cost V 3 bases and J 0 bases, with 13 bases left between them. This CDR3 has 16 amino acids.

The chain uses TRBV7-9 and TRBJ2-7; 8 bases agree with TRBD1. The V gene end was trimmed by 6 bases and the J gene end by 5 bases; junction bases not matched to a gene: 15. The CDR3 sequence is 16 residues long. Germline-derived CDR1 and CDR2 are SEHNR and FQNEAQ (reference sequence). CDR3: CASRRFRGQGSNEQYF. As DNA, the CDR3 is TGTGCCAGCAGGCGATTTCGTGGACAGGGATCTAACGAGCAGTACTTC.

The chain carries TRBV18 and TRBJ2-2; D possibly corresponds to TRBD1 (5 bases). This CDR3 has 14 residues. V lost 3 bases, J lost 4 bases, and 9 bases lay in between. Germline assignment: CDR1 KGHSH and CDR2 LQKENI. The CDR3 DNA sequence: TGTGCCAGCTCACCTCAGGGATCCACCGGGGAGCTGTTTTTT. Translating gives CASSPQGSTGELFF.

The rearrangement uses TRBV18 and TRBJ1-2, with 9 bases lining up with TRBD1. Germline CDR1 is KGHSH and CDR2 is LQKENI. There are 15 residues in the CDR3. Trimming took 6 bases from V and 1 from J; bases not matched to a gene: 6. CDR3 DNA: TGTGCCAGCTCCCCCGGGACAGGGAATAACTATGGCTACACCTTC. Protein product: CASSPGTGNNYGYTF. The full variable domain, with the rest looked up from reference TRBV18 and TRBJ1-2, is NAGVMQNPRHLVRRRGQEARLRCSPMKGHSHVYWYRQLPEEGLKFMVYLQKENIIDESGMPKERFSAEFPKEGPSILRIQQVVRGDSAAYFCASSPGTGNNYGYTFGSGTRLTVV.

This rearrangement joins TRBV4-2 to TRBJ1-5, with D maybe TRBD1 (6 bases). The CDR3 contains 15 residues. The V gene lost 0 bases and the J gene lost 1 base, with 7 bases spanning the gap. CDR1 is LGHNA, CDR2 YNFKEQ, per germline. The CDR3 sequence is CASSQEGASNQPQHF. The CDR3, as DNA: TGTGCCAGCAGCCAAGAGGGGGCGAGCAATCAGCCCCAGCATTTT.

This clone was found once. V usage is TRBV5-5 and J usage is TRBJ2-7; D is perhaps TRBD1 (5 bases). The CDR3 covers 14 residues. CDR1 is SGHKS, CDR2 YYEKEE, per germline (reference sequence). V shed 3 bases and J shed 5 bases, with 15 bases lying between them. The CDR3 spells CASSSTTGSNEQYF. CDR3 DNA: TGTGCCAGCAGCTCCACCACAGGATCCAACGAGCAGTACTTC.

The chain is built from TRBV5-5 and TRBJ2-3, with 8 bases fitting TRBD2. V was pared by 4 bases and J by 1 base, with 20 bases of the junction left unmatched. Germline-derived CDR1 and CDR2 are SGHKS and YYEKEE (reference sequence). The CDR3 runs 20 residues. CDR3 sequence: CASSVQTAQLGLARTDTQYF. CDR3 nucleotide sequence: TGTGCCAGCAGCGTTCAAACGGCCCAACTAGGACTAGCTCGCACAGATACGCAGTATTTT.

The chain links TRBV7-9 to TRBJ2-3; 7 nucleotides align to TRBD2. Germline CDR1 is SEHNR and CDR2 is FQNEAQ (reference sequence). Losses at the gene ends were 5 bases for V and 1 base for J; bases not matched to a gene: 9. There are 16 residues in the CDR3. Here the CDR3 DNA reads TGTGCCAGCAGCCGGCGTGGGCTAGCGGGCACAGATACGCAGTATTTT. It is translated as CASSRRGLAGTDTQYF.

V usage is TRBV9 and J usage is TRBJ2-7; no clear D gene. The CDR3 spans 13 residues. V gave up 0 bases and J gave up 5 bases, with 9 bases separating them. The germline gives CDR1 SGDLS, CDR2 YYNGEE. CDR3 nucleotides: TGTGCCAGCAGCGTAGACTCGCTTAACGAGCAGTACTTC. Translated: CASSVDSLNEQYF. Full variable domain (missing parts from reference TRBV9 and TRBJ2-7): DSGVTQTPKHLITATGQRVTLRCSPRSGDLSVYWYQQSLDQGLQFLIQYYNGEERAKGNILERFSAQQFPDLHSELNLSSLELGDSALYFCASSVDSLNEQYFGPGTRLTVT.